Reported below is one T cell receptor (beta chain). J gave up 6 bases and V 4 bases, and 2 bases lay outside the gene matches. Per the germline V gene, CDR1 is SGHTA and CDR2 is FQGNSA. The CDR3 covers 13 residues. As handled by the study authors: Amplification of reference gene primers was used by the study to estimate nucleated cell counts. Here immunoSEQ multiplex PCR was the method, and the copy in TCRdb shows in-frame clones only, minus some. That table furnishes V, J and clone size, whereas the DNA furnished D and trimming. Here the sample spans 270,000 or so clones, approximately 84% being singletons. Researchers sorted participants into cohorts using their self-reported clinical history. Recovery among Cohort 3 donors was established by two negative PCRs, clearance, or symptom resolution. These data originate in a study of blood T cell repertoires in COVID-19. On the study more broadly: Some COVID-19 samples were acute and others convalescent; all came from the United States, Italy and Spain.

This TCR derives from a man aged 45-65 years who had recovered from COVID-19. The sample was PBMCs or T cells enriched from blood (not recorded which). The rearrangement links TRBV7-2 to TRBJ2-2; 7 bases map to TRBD2. In DNA, the CDR3 is TGTGCCAGCAGCTCACGGGGGGCCGGGGAGCTGTTTTTT. It is translated as CASSSRGAGELFF.